The clone carrying this TCR beta chain has a single count. The CDR3 consists of 15 residues. Germline V gene lookup returns CDR1 SEHNR and CDR2 FQNEAQ (reference sequence). V lost 0 bases, J lost 0 bases, and 7 bases lay in between. These data originate in a study of cytotoxic CD8 clonotypes in ibrutinib-treated CLL. Study-level information: Productive templates averaged approximately 250,000 per sample, and productive rearrangements roughly 90,000.

The method was immunoSEQ multiplex PCR; TCRdb's version includes in-frame clones alone and lacks a portion of them. The sample holds approximately 45,000 clones, approximately 69% seen once. Sequences were derived from PBMCs, sampled after 12 months of ibrutinib treatment. This receptor was obtained from a human donor with chronic lymphocytic leukemia. The V and J genes are TRBV7-9 and TRBJ2-3, with a possible D match to TRBD2 (6 bases). The DNA for the CDR3 is TGTGCCAGCAGCTTAGCTGCGGGGAGCACAGATACGCAGTATTTT. Translated: CASSLAAGSTDTQYF.